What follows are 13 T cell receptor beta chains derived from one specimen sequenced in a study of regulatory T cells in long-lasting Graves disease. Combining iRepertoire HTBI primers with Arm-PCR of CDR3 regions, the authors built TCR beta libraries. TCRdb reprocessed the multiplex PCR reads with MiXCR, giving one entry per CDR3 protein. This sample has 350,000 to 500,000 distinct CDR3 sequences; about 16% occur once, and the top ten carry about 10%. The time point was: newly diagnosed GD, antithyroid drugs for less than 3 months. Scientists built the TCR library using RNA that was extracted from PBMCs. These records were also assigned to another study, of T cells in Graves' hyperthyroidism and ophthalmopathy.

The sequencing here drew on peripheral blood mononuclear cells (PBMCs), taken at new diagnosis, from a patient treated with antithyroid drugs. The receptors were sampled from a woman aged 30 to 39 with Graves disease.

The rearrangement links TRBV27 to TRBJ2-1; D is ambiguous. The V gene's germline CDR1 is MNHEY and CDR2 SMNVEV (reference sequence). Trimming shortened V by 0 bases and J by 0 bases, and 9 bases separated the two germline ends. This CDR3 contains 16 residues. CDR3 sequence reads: CASSLSSSSSYNEQFF. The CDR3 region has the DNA TGTGCCAGCAGTTTATCTAGCAGTTCCTCCTACAATGAGCAGTTCTTC.

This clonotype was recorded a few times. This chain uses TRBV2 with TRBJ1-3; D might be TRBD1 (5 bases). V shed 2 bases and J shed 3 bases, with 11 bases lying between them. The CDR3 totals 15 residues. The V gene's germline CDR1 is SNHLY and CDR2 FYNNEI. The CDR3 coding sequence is TGTGCCAGCAGTGAATCGGGGGGAGGTGGAAACACCATATATTTT. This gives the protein CASSESGGGGNTIYF.

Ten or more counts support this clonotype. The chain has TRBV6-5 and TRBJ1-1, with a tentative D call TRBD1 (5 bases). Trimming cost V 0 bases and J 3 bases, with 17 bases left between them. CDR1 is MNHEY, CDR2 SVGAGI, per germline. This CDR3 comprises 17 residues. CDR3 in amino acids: CASSYSRGAGSDTEAFF. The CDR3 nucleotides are TGTGCCAGCAGTTACTCGAGGGGCGCAGGGTCGGACACTGAAGCTTTCTTT.

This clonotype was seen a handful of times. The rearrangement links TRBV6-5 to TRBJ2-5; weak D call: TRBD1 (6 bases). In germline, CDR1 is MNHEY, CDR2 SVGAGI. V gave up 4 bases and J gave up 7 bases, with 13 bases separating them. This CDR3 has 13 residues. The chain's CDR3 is CASSLNRDGTQYF. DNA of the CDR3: TGTGCCAGCAGTTTAAACAGGGACGGGACCCAGTACTTC.

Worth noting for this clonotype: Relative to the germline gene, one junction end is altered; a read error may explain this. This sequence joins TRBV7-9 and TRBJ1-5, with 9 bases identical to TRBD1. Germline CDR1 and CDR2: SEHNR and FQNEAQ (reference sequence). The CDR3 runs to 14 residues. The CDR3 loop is CGSSYGQGSQPQHF. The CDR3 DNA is TGTGGCAGCAGTTACGGACAGGGGTCCCAGCCCCAGCATTTT.

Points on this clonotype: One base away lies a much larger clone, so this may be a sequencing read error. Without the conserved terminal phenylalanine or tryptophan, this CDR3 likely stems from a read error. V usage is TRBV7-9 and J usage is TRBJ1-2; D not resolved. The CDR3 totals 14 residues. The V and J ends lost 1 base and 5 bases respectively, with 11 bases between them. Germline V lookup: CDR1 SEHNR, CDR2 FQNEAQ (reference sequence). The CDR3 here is CASSLEAPAYGYTL. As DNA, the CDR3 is TGTGCCAGCAGCTTAGAAGCGCCAGCTTATGGCTACACCCTC.

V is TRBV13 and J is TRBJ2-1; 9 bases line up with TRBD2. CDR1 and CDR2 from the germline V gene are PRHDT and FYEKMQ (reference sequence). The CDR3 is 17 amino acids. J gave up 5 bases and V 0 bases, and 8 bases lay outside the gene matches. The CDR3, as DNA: TGTGCCAGCAGCTTAGGAGGCGGGAGGGCCGGAAACAATGAGCAGTTCTTC. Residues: CASSLGGGRAGNNEQFF.

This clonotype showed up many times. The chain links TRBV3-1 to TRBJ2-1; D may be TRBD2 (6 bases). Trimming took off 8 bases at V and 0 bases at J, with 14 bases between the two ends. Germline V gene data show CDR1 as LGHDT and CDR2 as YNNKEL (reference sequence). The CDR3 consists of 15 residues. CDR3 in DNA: TGTGCCAGCGGGGAGGTCGGTTACTCCTACAATGAGCAGTTCTTC. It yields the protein CASGEVGYSYNEQFF.

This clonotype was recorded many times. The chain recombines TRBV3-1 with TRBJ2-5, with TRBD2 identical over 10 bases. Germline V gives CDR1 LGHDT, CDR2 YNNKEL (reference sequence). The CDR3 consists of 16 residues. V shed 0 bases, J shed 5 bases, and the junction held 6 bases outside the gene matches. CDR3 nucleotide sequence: TGTGCCAGCAGCCAAGAACTAGCGGGGAAGAGGGAGACCCAGTACTTC. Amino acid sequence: CASSQELAGKRETQYF.

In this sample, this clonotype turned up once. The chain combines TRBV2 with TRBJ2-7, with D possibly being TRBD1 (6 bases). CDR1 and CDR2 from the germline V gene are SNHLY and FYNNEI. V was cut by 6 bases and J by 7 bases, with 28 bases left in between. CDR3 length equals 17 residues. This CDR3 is CASSVGGAESSYNEQYF. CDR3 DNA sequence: TGTGCCAGCAGCGTAGGGGGAGCGGAGAGCTCCTACAATGAGCAGTACTTC.

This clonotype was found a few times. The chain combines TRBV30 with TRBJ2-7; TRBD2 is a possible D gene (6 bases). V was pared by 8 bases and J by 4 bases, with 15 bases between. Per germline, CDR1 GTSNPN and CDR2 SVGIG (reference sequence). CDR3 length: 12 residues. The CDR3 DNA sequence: TGTGCCCGTTCGTCCGGGAGTTACGAGCAGTACTTC. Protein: CARSSGSYEQYF.

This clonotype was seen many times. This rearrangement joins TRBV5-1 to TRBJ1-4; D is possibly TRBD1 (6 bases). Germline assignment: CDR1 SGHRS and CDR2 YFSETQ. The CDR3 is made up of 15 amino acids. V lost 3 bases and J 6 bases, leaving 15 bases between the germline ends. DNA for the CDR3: TGCGCCAGCAGCTCGGCAGGGGCCGAAGATGAAAAACTGTTTTTT. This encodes CASSSAGAEDEKLFF.

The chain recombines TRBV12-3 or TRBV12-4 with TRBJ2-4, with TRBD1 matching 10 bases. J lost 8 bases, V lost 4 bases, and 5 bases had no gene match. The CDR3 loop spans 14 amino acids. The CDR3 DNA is TGTGCCAGCAGTTCCCGGGACAGGGGTTACATTCAGTACTTC. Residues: CASSSRDRGYIQYF.